This T cell receptor (beta chain) was profiled in a study of liver allograft versus peripheral blood T cells. On the study more broadly: A comparison was made between T cell receptor repertoires in transplanted livers and those in recipients' peripheral blood. Broader study findings: Intragraft liver T cell receptor repertoires reportedly differed from peripheral blood repertoires.

With V trimmed by 6 bases and J by 3 bases, 4 bases remained unmatched. Germline loops: CDR1 MDHEN, CDR2 SYDVKM. The CDR3 runs 14 residues. MiXCR, applied by TCRdb to the reads, yields one record per CDR3 protein. The sample has a few thousand distinct CDR3 sequences, roughly a fifth seen once; the top ten hold 4.5%. By sample fraction, this clonotype is medium-sized. Its cognate antigen is unknown. V is TRBV28 and J is TRBJ1-4, with 7 bases that match TRBD1. This sequence was found in a human patient who had a liver transplant. Some T cells may have originated in the graft donor. CDR3 DNA sequence: TGTGCCAGCAGCCGAGGGACAGCTAATGAAAAACTGTTTTTT. This encodes CASSRGTANEKLFF.